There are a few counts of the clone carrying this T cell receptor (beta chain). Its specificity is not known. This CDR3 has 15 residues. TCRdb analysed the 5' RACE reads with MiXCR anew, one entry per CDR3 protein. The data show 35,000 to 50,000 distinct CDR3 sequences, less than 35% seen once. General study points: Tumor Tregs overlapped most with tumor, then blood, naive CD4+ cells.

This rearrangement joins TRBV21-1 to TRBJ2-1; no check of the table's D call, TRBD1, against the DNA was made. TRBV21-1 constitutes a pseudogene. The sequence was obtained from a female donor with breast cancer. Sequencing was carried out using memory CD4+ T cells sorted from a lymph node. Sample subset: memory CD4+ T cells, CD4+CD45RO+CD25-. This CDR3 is CASSPPGQGVDEQFF. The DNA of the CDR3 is TGTGCCAGCAGCCCCCCGGGACAGGGGGTCGATGAGCAGTTCTTC.